These 5 T cell receptor beta chains originate from one sample sequenced in a study of neurological immune-mediated disorders (dated by TCRdb to the late 2010s). The sample's time point label is to be understood as: longitudinal time-point 3. The library relied on 5' RACE. TCRdb shows the sequencer as Illumina HiSeq 2500. TCRdb took the public reads, trimmed them with fastp at Q25, ran MiXCR for clone calling and kept in-frame beta chains. Merged by CDR3 protein, the rows form single entries marked with the most common genes and DNA. This sample is represented by tens of thousands of distinct CDR3 sequences; 13% of them were singletons. The ten top clones hold 9.5% to 12% of the sample. The sequenced sample consisted of PBMCs. Receptors were obtained from a man in his thirties or forties in good health.

Ten or more counts support this clonotype. J is TRBJ2-7 and V is TRBV4-2; D might be TRBD1 (6 bases). The V end lost 4 bases, the J end lost 0 bases, and 16 bases lay between the germline ends. Germline V CDR1 and CDR2: LGHNA, YNFKEQ. The CDR3 loop spans 16 amino acids. In DNA, the CDR3 is TGTGCCAGCAGCCCCGATAGGGGGAGAAGCTCCTACGAGCAGTACTTC. Residues: CASSPDRGRSSYEQYF.

The table lists this clonotype with many counts. This chain uses TRBV14 with TRBJ2-1, with D maybe TRBD1 (6 bases). The CDR3 contains 18 residues. The V and J ends lost 0 bases and 1 base respectively, with 16 bases between them. Germline CDR1 SGHDN, CDR2 FVKESK. The CDR3 DNA reads as TGTGCCAGCAGCCAAGAAGGTCCGGGACACCGATCCTACAATGAGCAGTTCTTC. Translating it yields CASSQEGPGHRSYNEQFF.

This clonotype came up many times. The rearrangement uses TRBV5-1 and TRBJ1-1; 12 bases are shared with TRBD1. Germline V gene data show CDR1 as SGHRS and CDR2 as YFSETQ. With V trimmed by 4 bases and J by 1 base, 11 bases remained unmatched. This CDR3 has 18 residues. This CDR3 reads CASSAYRDRGRENTEAFF. CDR3 coding DNA: TGCGCCAGCAGCGCCTATCGGGACAGGGGGCGCGAGAACACTGAAGCTTTCTTT.

Comments on this clonotype: Since a much larger clone is just one base distant, this may be a read error. The rearrangement uses TRBV4-2 and TRBJ2-7; 7 bases match TRBD2. Germline V gives CDR1 LGHNA, CDR2 YNFKEQ. This CDR3 region has 16 residues. CDR3 region: CVSSLSGAGFSYEQYF. The CDR3 DNA sequence: TGTGTCAGCAGCCTGTCGGGAGCGGGGTTCTCCTACGAGCAGTACTTC.

This clonotype showed up many times. The chain combines TRBV11-2 with TRBJ1-3; D not resolved. Germline CDR1 reads SGHAT; CDR2 reads FQNNGV. This CDR3 region has 14 residues. Trimming left V 5 bases short and J 0 bases short, with 8 bases between. The CDR3 nucleotides read TGTGCCAGCAGCCGCGTTAGCTCTGGAAACACCATATATTTT. It encodes CASSRVSSGNTIYF.